The clone carrying this T cell receptor beta chain was observed a handful of times. TCRbeta library preparation incorporated unique molecular identifiers. TCRdb reprocessed the PCR reads with MiXCR, giving one entry per CDR3 protein. The data contain about 200,000 distinct CDR3 sequences, 13% to 15% of them singletons. These data come from a study of T-cell reconstitution after alpha-beta-depleted transplantation in children. This clonotype was sampled from a human donor who donated a stem cell graft to a child with acute lymphoblastic leukemia. The sample consisted of PBMCs from the stem cell graft donor, taken from the stem cell graft.

The CDR3 sequence: CASAPFGETYEQYF. CDR3 nucleotides: TGTGCCAGCGCCCCGTTCGGGGAAACCTACGAGCAGTACTTC. This chain uses TRBV2 with TRBJ2-7, with D tentatively TRBD2 (5 bases). The CDR3 length is 14 residues. The germline V and J ends were trimmed by 8 bases and 2 bases, with 16 bases remaining between them. Germline V gene lookup returns CDR1 SNHLY and CDR2 FYNNEI.